Sequencing of this TCR beta chain was carried out in a study of identical twins. Overall study findings and caveats: Cord blood's abundant beta clonotypes had fewer insertions, unlike memory repertoires. Part of the zero-insertion signal could reflect confounding by invariant MAIT and iNKT cells. Excess low generation probability was seen in twin-shared out-of-frame alpha sequences.

Healthy Caucasians were all of the donors. TCRdb re-derived calls from the 5' RACE reads in MiXCR, one entry per CDR3 protein. The top ten hold 2.5% to 3.5% of the sample, which has a few hundred thousand distinct CDR3 sequences, 9.5% to 10% seen once. Notes on this clonotype: The antigen is not known.

This CDR3 has 17 residues. Germline CDR1 SNHLY, CDR2 FYNNEI. V was clipped by 8 bases and J by 1 base, with 18 bases between them. Separately, the same data were catalogued under a study of yellow fever vaccine responses in identical twins.

The source material was PBMCs. The source is a woman aged 18-29 years in good health. The V call is TRBV2, the J call TRBJ2-6; D possibly corresponds to TRBD1 (6 bases). Written as DNA, the CDR3 is TGTGCCAGCCTAGGGGGACGAACTCAATCTGGGGCCAACGTCCTGACTTTC. This gives the protein CASLGGRTQSGANVLTF.